This TCR beta chain was recorded in a study of cytotoxic CD8 clonotypes in ibrutinib-treated CLL. For the study at large: Investigators reported approximately 25 partial and 2 complete responses; after median 68 months, roughly 15 patients remained remitted and 12 progressed. Each sample contained, on average, about 250,000 productive templates and 94,082 productive rearrangements. Points from the study as a whole: Progressing and sustained-remission patients had different sampling times. Clonality was higher at ibrutinib response and returned toward baseline at progression.

Profiling relied on immunoSEQ multiplex PCR, and the TCRdb table lists in-frame clones only, not all of them. Here the sample spans around 310,000 clones, around four fifths being singletons. Comments on this clone: Antigen: not known.

The CDR3 is made up of 13 amino acids. CDR1 is LNHDA, CDR2 SQIVND, per germline (reference sequence). V lost 10 bases and J lost 7, with 19 bases in between. This TCR was sampled from a human donor with chronic lymphocytic leukemia. The V call is TRBV19, the J call TRBJ1-2; D remains unclear. The sequenced sample was PBMCs, obtained before ibrutinib treatment. The CDR3 region has the DNA TGTGCCACCCGGCCGAGGACCAAGGCTGGCTACACCTTC. The encoded protein is CATRPRTKAGYTF.